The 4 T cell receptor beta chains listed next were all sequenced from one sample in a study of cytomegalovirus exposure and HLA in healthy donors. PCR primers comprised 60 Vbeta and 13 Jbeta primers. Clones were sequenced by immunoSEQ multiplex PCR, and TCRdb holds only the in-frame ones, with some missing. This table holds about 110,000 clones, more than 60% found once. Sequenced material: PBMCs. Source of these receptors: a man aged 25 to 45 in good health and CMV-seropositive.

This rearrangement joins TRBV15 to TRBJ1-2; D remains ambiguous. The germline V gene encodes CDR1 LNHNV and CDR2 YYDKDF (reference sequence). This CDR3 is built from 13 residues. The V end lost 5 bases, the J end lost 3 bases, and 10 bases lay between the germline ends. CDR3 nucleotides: TGTGCCACCAGCTCACGGGTTTACTATGGCTACACCTTC. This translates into CATSSRVYYGYTF.

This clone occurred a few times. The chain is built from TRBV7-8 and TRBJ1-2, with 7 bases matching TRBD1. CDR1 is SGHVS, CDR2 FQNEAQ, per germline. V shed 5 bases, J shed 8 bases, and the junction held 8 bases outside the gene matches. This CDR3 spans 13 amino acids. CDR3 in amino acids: CASSQRQGGGYTF. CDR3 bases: TGTGCCAGCAGCCAGAGACAGGGAGGCGGCTACACCTTC.

The CDR3 sequence is CAISGDREETQYF. The CDR3 region has the DNA TGTGCCATCAGTGGCGACAGAGAAGAGACCCAGTACTTC. This rearrangement joins TRBV10-3 to TRBJ2-5; D possibly corresponds to TRBD1 (5 bases). The CDR3 extends over 13 amino acids. V was trimmed by 4 bases and J by 3 bases, leaving 9 bases between them. CDR1 ENHRY and CDR2 SYGVKD come from the germline V gene.

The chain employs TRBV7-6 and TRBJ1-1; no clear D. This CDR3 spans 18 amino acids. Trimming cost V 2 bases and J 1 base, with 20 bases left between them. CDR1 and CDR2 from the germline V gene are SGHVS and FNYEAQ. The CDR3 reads CASSLFHPGPTPNTEAFF. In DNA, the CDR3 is TGTGCCAGCAGCTTATTTCATCCAGGTCCTACCCCGAACACTGAAGCTTTCTTT.